A selection of T cell receptor beta chains follows, all from one sample in a study of blood T cells in healthy people across ages. TCRdb recomputed calls from the 5' RACE reads with MiXCR, one row per CDR3 protein. The table has about a million distinct CDR3 sequences, about 51% seen once; the top ten hold 20% to 25%. Input material: blood. The receptor source for this set is an older woman in good health. The CDR3 runs from the conserved cysteine through the conserved F or W. The order of the fields is clone size, J gene, D gene, V gene, CDR3 DNA, CDR3 protein. A D gene is named only where the DNA matches it firmly. A row's size may be missing; if present it is once, few, many or a size class.

.	TRBJ1-3	.	TRBV5-1	TGCGCCAGCAGCTTGGAGGACTCTGGAAACACCATATATTTT	CASSLEDSGNTIYF
.	TRBJ2-1	TRBD1	TRBV3-1	TGTGCCAGCAGCCAACAAGCCCGACAGGGTTTAACGCAGTTCTTC	CASSQQARQGLTQFF
.	TRBJ2-4	.	TRBV2	TGTGCCAGCATGGACAGCCTGGCCATTCAGTACTTC	CASMDSLAIQYF
.	TRBJ1-4	.	TRBV12-3/TRBV12-4	TGTGCCAGCAGTTCTCAGGATAGGCATAATGAAAAACTGTTTTTT	CASSSQDRHNEKLFF
.	TRBJ2-3	TRBD1	TRBV7-9	TGTACCAGCAGCTCGGGACAGCAGACTACAGATACGCAGTATTTT	CTSSSGQQTTDTQYF
.	TRBJ1-2	TRBD1	TRBV12-3/TRBV12-4	TGTGCCAGCAGTCGACAGGGGTCGAACTATGGCTACACCTTC	CASSRQGSNYGYTF
few	TRBJ2-2	.	TRBV12-3/TRBV12-4	TGTGCCAGCAGGAGGGGTTACGGGGAGCTGTTTTTT	CASRRGYGELFF
.	TRBJ2-1	TRBD2	TRBV28	TGTGCCAGCATGGTCACCGGGAGGGCCCCGGTGCAGTTCTTC	CASMVTGRAPVQFF
.	TRBJ2-7	TRBD1	TRBV5-1	TGCGCCAGCAGCCGACGGACAGGGGGCCTTTCCTACGAGCAGTACTTC	CASSRRTGGLSYEQYF
.	TRBJ1-2	.	TRBV7-2	TGTGCCAGCAGCTTAGGGGGCCGGGGGACCTATGGCTACACCTTC	CASSLGGRGTYGYTF
.	TRBJ2-7	.	TRBV14	TGTGCCAGCCGACAAGCCGGCGGGGCCTACGAGCAGTACTTC	CASRQAGGAYEQYF
few	TRBJ2-3	TRBD2	TRBV5-1	TGCGCCAGTACACCGACTAGCGGGAGTTCCACAGATACGCAGTATTTT	CASTPTSGSSTDTQYF
few	TRBJ2-7	.	TRBV27	TGTGCCAGCAGGGTCGCCAATACCTACGAGCAGTACTTC	CASRVANTYEQYF
.	TRBJ2-5	.	TRBV27	TGTGCCAGCAGTTTGGCCGGGAGCCCCTACGGTGAGCAGTACTTC	CASSLAGSPYGEQYF
once	TRBJ2-7	TRBD2	TRBV19	TGTGCCAGTAGCCCGGGACTAGGAAGTCTATACGAGCAGTACTTC	CASSPGLGSLYEQYF
few	TRBJ1-2	TRBD1	TRBV27	TGTGCCAGCAGACCCGCCGGGACAGGGTTCTATGGCTACACCTTC	CASRPAGTGFYGYTF
.	TRBJ1-4	.	TRBV7-9	TGTGCCAGCATCTCAGCAACTAATGAAAAACTGTTTTTT	CASISATNEKLFF
few	TRBJ2-7	.	TRBV6-6	TGTGCCAGCAGTTACAAGTCACCTGAATCCTACGAGCAGTACTTC	CASSYKSPESYEQYF
.	TRBJ2-6	.	TRBV29-1	TGCAGCGTTGAGGCCTCTGGGGCCAACGTCCTGACTTTC	CSVEASGANVLTF
.	TRBJ2-7	TRBD2	TRBV7-6	TGTGCCAGCAGCTCTGGACTAGCGGGAGCTCTCGACGAGCAGTACTTC	CASSSGLAGALDEQYF
few	TRBJ2-7	.	TRBV7-9	TGTGCCAGCACCCCCAGGGGTGACGAGCAGTACTTC	CASTPRGDEQYF
.	TRBJ1-1	.	TRBV6-5	TGTGCCAGCAGTTCCTCGTGGGGGGAGGGTACTGAAGCTTTCTTT	CASSSSWGEGTEAFF